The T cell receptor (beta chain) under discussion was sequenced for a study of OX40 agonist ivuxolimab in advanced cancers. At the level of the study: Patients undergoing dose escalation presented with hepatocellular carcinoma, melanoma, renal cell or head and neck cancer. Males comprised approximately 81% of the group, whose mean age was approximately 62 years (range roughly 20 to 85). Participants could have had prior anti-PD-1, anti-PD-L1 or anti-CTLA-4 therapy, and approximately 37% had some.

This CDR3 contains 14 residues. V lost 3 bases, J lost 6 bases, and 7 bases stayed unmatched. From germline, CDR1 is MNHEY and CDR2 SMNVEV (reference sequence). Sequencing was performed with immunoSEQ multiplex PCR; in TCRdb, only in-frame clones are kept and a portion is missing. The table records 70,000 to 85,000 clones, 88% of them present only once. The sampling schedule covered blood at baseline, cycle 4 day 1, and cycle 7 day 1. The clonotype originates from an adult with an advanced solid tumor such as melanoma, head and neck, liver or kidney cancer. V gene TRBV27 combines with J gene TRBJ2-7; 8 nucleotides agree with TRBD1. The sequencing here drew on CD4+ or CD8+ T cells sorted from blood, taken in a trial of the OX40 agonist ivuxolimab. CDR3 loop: CASSFQTGVGEQYF. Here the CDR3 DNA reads TGTGCCAGCAGTTTCCAGACAGGGGTGGGCGAGCAGTACTTC.